Below, 26 T cell receptor beta chains from the same sample are listed, as sequenced in a study of cytomegalovirus exposure and HLA in healthy donors. With 60 Vbeta and 13 Jbeta primers, the PCR was carried out. Here immunoSEQ multiplex PCR was the method, and the copy in TCRdb shows in-frame clones only, minus some. The profile shows about 170,000 clones, 60% to 80% of them singletons. The sample taken for sequencing was PBMCs. These TCRs come from a woman aged 45 to 65 in good health and CMV-seropositive.

The V call is TRBV5-5, the J call TRBJ2-2; TRBD2 might be the D (5 bases). The V gene's germline CDR1 is SGHKS and CDR2 YYEKEE (reference sequence). The CDR3 is 18 residues long. The V end was cut by 0 bases, the J end by 5 bases, with 20 bases between. DNA for the CDR3: TGTGCCAGCAGCTTGGCCCCGGGATTGAGGTCATCAACCGGGGAGCTGTTTTTT. This translates into CASSLAPGLRSSTGELFF. The full variable domain, in which reference TRBV5-5 and TRBJ2-2 provide the parts outside the CDR3, is DAGVTQSPTHLIKTRGQQVTLRCSPISGHKSVSWYQQVLGQGPQFIFQYYEKEERGRGNFPDRFSARQFPNYSSELNVNALLLGDSALYLCASSLAPGLRSSTGELFFGEGSRLTVL.

This chain joins TRBV14 and TRBJ1-2, with 8 bases aligning to TRBD1. Germline lookup yields CDR1 SGHDN and CDR2 FVKESK. V was clipped by 4 bases and J by 4 bases; unmatched bases: 5. The CDR3 loop spans 14 amino acids. DNA of the CDR3: TGTGCCAGCAGCCGCGGACAGGGCGGCTATGGCTACACCTTC. Its protein product is CASSRGQGGYGYTF.

The genes are TRBV5-1 and TRBJ2-5, with D perhaps matching TRBD2 (6 bases). V lost 4 bases, J lost 5 bases, and 12 bases lay in between. Germline lookup yields CDR1 SGHRS and CDR2 YFSETQ. The CDR3 covers 13 residues. The DNA for the CDR3 is TGCGCCAGCAGCAGGGACTCCCGGGAGACCCAGTACTTC. Amino acid sequence: CASSRDSRETQYF.

The chain uses TRBV7-6 and TRBJ1-1; the match to TRBD1 covers 8 bases. J gave up 1 base and V 4 bases, and 2 bases lay outside the gene matches. The germline CDR1 and CDR2 sequences are SGHVS and FNYEAQ. The CDR3 is made up of 14 amino acids. Written as DNA, the CDR3 is TGTGCCAGCAGCTGGGGACAGGCGAACACTGAAGCTTTCTTT. Translated: CASSWGQANTEAFF.

The V call is TRBV5-4, the J call TRBJ2-5; 7 nucleotides align to TRBD1. J gave up 6 bases and V 4 bases, and 9 bases lay outside the gene matches. The CDR3 is 14 amino acids. The germline CDR1 and CDR2 sequences are SGHNT and YYREEE (reference sequence). The CDR3 nucleotides are TGTGCCAGCAGCACGGACAGGACCTTTCAGACCCAGTACTTC. This sequence encodes CASSTDRTFQTQYF.

The V call is TRBV5-6, the J call TRBJ1-6; TRBD1 is a possible D gene (5 bases). CDR1 is SGHDT and CDR2 is YYEEEE in the germline V gene. V lost 4 bases and J lost 2, with 13 bases in between. The CDR3 loop spans 16 amino acids. This CDR3 is CASSRGGLPYNSPLHF. The CDR3 DNA sequence: TGTGCCAGCAGCCGGGGGGGATTACCCTATAATTCACCCCTCCACTTT. Looking up the rest from reference TRBV5-6 and TRBJ1-6 gives the full variable domain: DAGVTQSPTHLIKTRGQQVTLRCSPKSGHDTVSWYQQALGQGPQFIFQYYEEEERQRGNFPDRFSGHQFPNYSSELNVNALLLGDSALYLCASSRGGLPYNSPLHFGNGTRLTVT.

The chain employs TRBV29-1 and TRBJ2-3; 8 nucleotides match TRBD2. CDR1 and CDR2 (germline): SQVTM, ANQGSEA. V shed 0 bases and J 5 bases; nucleotides not matched to a gene: 13. The CDR3 consists of 17 residues. The CDR3 reads CSVEDLGRGGRGDTQYF. The CDR3 coding sequence is TGCAGCGTTGAAGATCTGGGCCGGGGGGGCCGAGGAGATACGCAGTATTTT.

Of note for this clone: This sample also contains other DNA sequences that code for the same CDR3. This chain connects TRBV27 to TRBJ2-5, with D unclear. The ends were cut back, 5 bases at V and 5 bases at J, with 12 bases in the middle. The CDR3 totals 13 residues. Germline loops: CDR1 MNHEY, CDR2 SMNVEV (reference sequence). The CDR3 is CASSQRGRETQYF. The CDR3 bases are TGTGCCAGCAGTCAGAGAGGAAGGGAGACCCAGTACTTC.

The chain uses TRBV13 and TRBJ2-3; 8 bases fit TRBD2. Trimming removed 3 bases from V and 0 bases from J; junction bases left unmatched: 20. CDR1 is PRHDT and CDR2 is FYEKMQ in the germline V gene (reference sequence). The CDR3 is 21 amino acids. The CDR3 loop is CASSFLNSPFIAGLSTDTQYF. The CDR3 DNA reads as TGTGCCAGCAGCTTTCTCAATTCTCCATTCATAGCGGGATTAAGCACAGATACGCAGTATTTT.

V is TRBV19 and J is TRBJ1-1; the D is unclear. V dropped 4 bases and J dropped 1 base, with 13 bases sitting between them. There are 15 residues in the CDR3. Germline values: CDR1 LNHDA, CDR2 SQIVND (reference sequence). The CDR3 reads CASSTAGLGNTEAFF. In DNA form, the CDR3 reads TGTGCCAGTAGTACGGCAGGCTTGGGGAACACTGAAGCTTTCTTT.

This rearrangement joins TRBV6-5 to TRBJ1-2; TRBD1 matches 8 bases. This CDR3 spans 15 amino acids. The V segment lost 6 bases and the J segment 7 bases; nucleotides outside the gene matches: 13. In germline, CDR1 is MNHEY, CDR2 SVGAGI. The CDR3 spells CASSPDREALGGYTF. The CDR3 coding sequence is TGTGCCAGCAGCCCGGACAGGGAGGCCCTCGGTGGCTACACCTTC.

The table lists this clone with a few counts. The V call is TRBV7-9, the J call TRBJ2-1; TRBD2 matches 9 bases. The V and J ends lost 5 bases and 5 bases, in that order; junction bases with no gene match: 16. This CDR3 comprises 18 residues. The V gene's germline CDR1 is SEHNR and CDR2 FQNEAQ (reference sequence). The CDR3 nucleotides are TGTGCCAGCAGCAAAGCCAGACTAGCGGCCCAAAATAACAATGAGCAGTTCTTC. Its translation: CASSKARLAAQNNNEQFF.

DNA for the CDR3: TGTGCCAGCAGTGAAACAGGGGTTCCGAACTATGGCTACACCTTC. Translating gives CASSETGVPNYGYTF. The V call is TRBV2, the J call TRBJ1-2; TRBD1 aligns across 7 bases. With 2 bases clipped from V and 2 bases from J, the junction kept 5 bases outside the gene matches. Per the germline V gene, CDR1 is SNHLY and CDR2 is FYNNEI. The CDR3 sequence is 15 residues long.

The chain has TRBV27 and TRBJ1-5; 7 nucleotides agree with TRBD1. This CDR3 region has 17 residues. V was clipped by 0 bases and J by 11 bases; unmatched bases: 16. CDR1 and CDR2 (germline): MNHEY, SMNVEV (reference sequence). The CDR3 reads CASSLSPPDRPRRAQHF. The DNA for the CDR3 is TGTGCCAGCAGTTTATCCCCCCCGGACAGGCCCCGCAGGGCCCAGCATTTT.

J is TRBJ2-1 and V is TRBV2, with D uncertain. V lost 7 bases and J 9 bases, leaving 10 bases between the germline ends. The CDR3 extends over 11 amino acids. Germline V gene lookup returns CDR1 SNHLY and CDR2 FYNNEI. CDR3 in amino acids: CASKGEAEQFF. CDR3 bases: TGTGCCAGCAAAGGAGAGGCTGAGCAGTTCTTC.

This chain connects TRBV18 to TRBJ2-5; 11 positions match TRBD2. The CDR3 is made up of 15 amino acids. Germline CDR1 reads KGHSH; CDR2 reads LQKENI. The junction had 6 bases not matched to a gene; V was cut back by 5 bases and J by 4 bases. The CDR3 nucleotides read TGTGCCAGCTCATCCCAAGGGACTAGCGGAGAGACCCAGTACTTC. Amino acids: CASSSQGTSGETQYF. The variable domain in full, completed from reference TRBV18 and TRBJ2-5, reads NAGVMQNPRHLVRRRGQEARLRCSPMKGHSHVYWYRQLPEEGLKFMVYLQKENIIDESGMPKERFSAEFPKEGPSILRIQQVVRGDSAAYFCASSSQGTSGETQYFGPGTRLLVL.

The chain employs TRBV5-1 and TRBJ1-2, with 7 bases aligning to TRBD1. V was pared by 0 bases and J by 4 bases, with 9 bases of the junction left unmatched. Germline assignment: CDR1 SGHRS and CDR2 YFSETQ. CDR3 length: 16 residues. The CDR3 protein is CASSLGQGSGSYGYTF. In DNA form, the CDR3 reads TGCGCCAGCAGCTTGGGACAGGGAAGTGGTAGCTATGGCTACACCTTC.

J is TRBJ1-2 and V is TRBV20-1; weak D call: TRBD1 (6 bases). The CDR3 totals 11 residues. The V end was cut by 6 bases, the J end by 5 bases, with 10 bases between. Germline V gene lookup returns CDR1 DFQATT and CDR2 SNEGSKA (reference sequence). For the CDR3, the DNA is TGCAGTGCCACCGGGACATATGGCTACACCTTC. This sequence encodes CSATGTYGYTF.

The rearrangement uses TRBV2 and TRBJ2-7, with D possibly TRBD2 on 5 matching bases. The V and J ends lost 7 bases and 8 bases respectively, with 21 bases between them. There are 14 residues in the CDR3. Germline CDR1 reads SNHLY; CDR2 reads FYNNEI. CDR3 nucleotide sequence: TGTGCCAGCAACCCAGAGGGATCTGGCTGGCAGCAGTACTTC. Translation gives CASNPEGSGWQQYF. The full variable domain, rest sourced from reference TRBV2 and TRBJ2-7, is EPEVTQTPSHQVTQMGQEVILRCVPISNHLYFYWYRQILGQKVEFLVSFYNNEISEKSEIFDDQFSVERPDGSNFTLKIRSTKLEDSAMYFCASNPEGSGWQQYFGPGTRLTVT.

The gene calls are TRBV7-2 and TRBJ1-5; D is ambiguous. This CDR3 contains 12 residues. Between the trimmed V and J ends, which lost 1 base and 6 bases, there was a span of 4 bases. Germline loops: CDR1 SGHTA, CDR2 FQGNSA. This chain's CDR3 is CASSLVRQPQHF. The DNA of the CDR3 is TGTGCCAGCAGCTTAGTCCGTCAGCCCCAGCATTTT.

This clone was picked up one time. The chain couples TRBV7-2 to TRBJ2-3; 12 nucleotides align to TRBD2. J gave up 5 bases and V 3 bases, and 9 bases lay outside the gene matches. CDR3 length: 17 residues. Per the germline V gene, CDR1 is SGHTA and CDR2 is FQGNSA. The CDR3 DNA is TGTGCCAGCAGCTTCCGGCCTAGCGGGGGGGCCGGAGATACGCAGTATTTT. This sequence encodes CASSFRPSGGAGDTQYF. Complete variable domain (other parts from reference TRBV7-2 and TRBJ2-3): GAGVSQSPSNKVTEKGKDVELRCDPISGHTALYWYRQSLGQGLEFLIYFQGNSAPDKSGLPSDRFSAERTGGSVSTLTIQRTQQEDSAVYLCASSFRPSGGAGDTQYFGPGTRLTVL.

This clone has just a few counts. The chain is built from TRBV28 and TRBJ2-3; D is perhaps TRBD2 (5 bases). CDR1 and CDR2 from the germline V gene are MDHEN and SYDVKM. The V end lost 5 bases, the J end lost 3 bases, and 9 bases lay between the germline ends. The CDR3 sequence is 13 residues long. The CDR3 nucleotides read TGTGCCAGCAGTACAACTAGTACAGATACGCAGTATTTT. Its protein is CASSTTSTDTQYF.

This clone was detected only once. The V and J genes are TRBV2 and TRBJ2-2; possible D gene TRBD2, 5 bases. Trimming took 6 bases from V and 6 from J, leaving 14 bases between them. Germline V gene sequence: CDR1 SNHLY, CDR2 FYNNEI. The CDR3 totals 14 residues. The CDR3 DNA reads as TGTGCCAGCAGGTCACTAGGATTCGCCGGGGAGCTGTTTTTT. Protein product: CASRSLGFAGELFF.

The chain joins TRBV28 to TRBJ1-1; D is possibly TRBD1 (5 bases). Germline CDR1 is MDHEN and CDR2 is SYDVKM. Trimming pared 7 bases from V and 8 bases from J, leaving 17 bases between. This CDR3 contains 13 residues. The CDR3 coding sequence is TGTGCCAGCAAAGCAGTAGGGGTACCGGAAGCTTTCTTT. Encoded protein: CASKAVGVPEAFF. The full variable domain, rest sourced from reference TRBV28 and TRBJ1-1, is DVKVTQSSRYLVKRTGEKVFLECVQDMDHENMFWYRQDPGLGLRLIYFSYDVKMKEKGDIPEGYSVSREKKERFSLILESASTNQTSMYLCASKAVGVPEAFFGQGTRLTVV.

The chain couples TRBV2 to TRBJ2-5; 8 nucleotides match TRBD2. The junction had 12 bases not matched to a gene; V was cut back by 4 bases and J by 5 bases. Germline assignment: CDR1 SNHLY and CDR2 FYNNEI. The CDR3 is 16 amino acids. The CDR3 DNA reads TGTGCCAGCAGTGCTTATGGTAGCGGGGAGGGGGAGACCCAGTACTTC. Translated, it gives CASSAYGSGEGETQYF.

In this sample, this clone turned up a few times. J is TRBJ1-5 and V is TRBV19; the D gene is possibly TRBD1 (6 bases). The CDR3 extends over 13 amino acids. Germline V gives CDR1 LNHDA, CDR2 SQIVND (reference sequence). Deletions cut 0 bases from V and 9 bases from J, with 9 bases between. CDR3: CASSIDRGTPQHF. The CDR3, as DNA: TGTGCCAGTAGTATAGACAGGGGTACGCCCCAGCATTTT.